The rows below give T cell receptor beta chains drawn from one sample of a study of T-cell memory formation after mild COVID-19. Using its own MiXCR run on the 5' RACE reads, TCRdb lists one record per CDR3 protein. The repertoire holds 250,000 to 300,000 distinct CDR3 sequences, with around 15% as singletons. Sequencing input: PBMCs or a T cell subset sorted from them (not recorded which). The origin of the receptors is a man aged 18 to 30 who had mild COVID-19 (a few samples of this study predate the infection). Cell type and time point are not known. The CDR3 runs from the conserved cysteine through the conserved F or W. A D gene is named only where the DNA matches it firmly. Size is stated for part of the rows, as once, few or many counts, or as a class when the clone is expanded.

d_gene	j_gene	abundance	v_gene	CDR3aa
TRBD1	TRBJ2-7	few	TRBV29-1	CSVGTGTTHEQYF
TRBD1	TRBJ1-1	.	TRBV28	CASSLPGDSTEAFF
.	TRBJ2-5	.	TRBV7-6	CASSFFEGVETQYF
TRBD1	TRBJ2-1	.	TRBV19	CASSLRDRDNEQFF
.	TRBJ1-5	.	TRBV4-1	CASSQDPLGRDSNQPQHF
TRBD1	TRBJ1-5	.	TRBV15	CATSRDLGQGVPQHF
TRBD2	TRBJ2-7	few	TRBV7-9	CASAARASGAYEQYF
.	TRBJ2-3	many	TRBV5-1	CASSLLGLEMGLTDTQYF
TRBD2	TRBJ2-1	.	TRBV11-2	CASSSGGLANEQFF
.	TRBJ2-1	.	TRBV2	CASSGGQLNEQFF
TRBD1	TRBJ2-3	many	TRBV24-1	CATSVADGQGAESDTQYF
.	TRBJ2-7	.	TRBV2	CASSWGFYEQYF
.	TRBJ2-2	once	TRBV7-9	CASSPGGRRAMDTGELFF
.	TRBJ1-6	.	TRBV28	CASSSRRQGRFRNSPLHF
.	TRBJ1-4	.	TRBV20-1	CSARDLGGSEKLFF
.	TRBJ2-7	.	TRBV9	CASSVSTPSEQYF
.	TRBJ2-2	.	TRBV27	CASRPGTLSGELFF
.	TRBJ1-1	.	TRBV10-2	CASRGVEVEAFF
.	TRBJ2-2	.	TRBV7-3	CASSNPGNTGELFF
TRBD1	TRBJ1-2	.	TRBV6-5	CASSSLPTGDGGGGYTF
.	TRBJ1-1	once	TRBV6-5	CASSRWTMNTEAFF
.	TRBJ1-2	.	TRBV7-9	CASSPVRRGYGYTF
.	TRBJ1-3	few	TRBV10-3	CAISQRRAVSGNTIYF
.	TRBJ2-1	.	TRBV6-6	CASRPHRQARSYNEQFF
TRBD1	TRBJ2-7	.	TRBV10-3	CAIRGQGAEQYF
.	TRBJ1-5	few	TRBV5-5	CASSLRRHF
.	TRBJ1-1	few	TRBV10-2	CASSEEGRTEAFF
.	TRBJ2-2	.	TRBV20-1	CSARKGNGELFF
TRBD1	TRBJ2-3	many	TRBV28	CASNLGQGVTDTQYF